Listed below are T cell receptor beta chains from one sample, sequenced in a study of control samples from healthy donors and cancer patients. The data were produced by immunoSEQ multiplex PCR, yet TCRdb's version contains in-frame clones alone and is incomplete. The repertoire includes 100,000 to 150,000 clones, approximately 92% of them detected once, and over 0.5% sits in the top ten. Sequences were obtained from PBMCs. Receptors were obtained from a man older than 75 with head and neck cancer. The CDR3 runs from the conserved cysteine through the conserved F or W. A D gene is named only where the DNA matches it firmly. Size tells how often a clone was seen (once, few, many) or the class of an expanded clone, and some rows leave it out.

j_gene: TRBJ2-3; abundance: .; d_gene: .; v_gene: TRBV5-1; CDR3nt: TGCGCCAGCAGCTTGCGGCAGGGAGGAGGCACAGATACGCAGTATTTT; CDR3aa: CASSLRQGGGTDTQYF
j_gene: TRBJ2-3; abundance: .; d_gene: .; v_gene: TRBV20-1; CDR3nt: TGCAGTGCTAGTCTGCCTAGCACAGATACGCAGTATTTT; CDR3aa: CSASLPSTDTQYF
j_gene: TRBJ2-7; abundance: .; d_gene: .; v_gene: TRBV10-3; CDR3nt: TGTGCCATCAGTGACCCAGAGTACGAGCAGTACTTC; CDR3aa: CAISDPEYEQYF
j_gene: TRBJ1-2; abundance: once; d_gene: .; v_gene: TRBV5-1; CDR3nt: TGCGCCAGCAGACAGGACTATGGCTACACCTTC; CDR3aa: CASRQDYGYTF
j_gene: TRBJ2-1; abundance: .; d_gene: .; v_gene: TRBV6-2/TRBV6-3; CDR3nt: TGTGCCAGCAGTTATGCCCTGACTGGCGGAAATAATGAGCAGTTCTTC; CDR3aa: CASSYALTGGNNEQFF
j_gene: TRBJ2-3; abundance: .; d_gene: .; v_gene: TRBV6-5; CDR3nt: TGTGCCAGCAGTCTTTACAAAACTAGCACAGATACGCAGTATTTT; CDR3aa: CASSLYKTSTDTQYF
j_gene: TRBJ2-7; abundance: .; d_gene: .; v_gene: TRBV18; CDR3nt: TGTGCCAGCTCACCAGGGCGAATCGAATTATACGAGCAGTACTTC; CDR3aa: CASSPGRIELYEQYF
j_gene: TRBJ1-1; abundance: .; d_gene: TRBD1; v_gene: TRBV5-5; CDR3nt: TGTGCCAGCAGACGGGACAGCCTGGGGACCACTGAAGCTTTCTTT; CDR3aa: CASRRDSLGTTEAFF
j_gene: TRBJ2-7; abundance: .; d_gene: .; v_gene: TRBV6-6; CDR3nt: TGTGCCAGCAGTTACTCTTCAGGCGCCCAGGTGCACTTC; CDR3aa: CASSYSSGAQVHF
j_gene: TRBJ1-4; abundance: .; d_gene: TRBD1; v_gene: TRBV7-6; CDR3nt: TGTGCCAGCAGCTTAGGCAGGGGGCCGTCAGGGAATGAAAAACTGTTTTTT; CDR3aa: CASSLGRGPSGNEKLFF
j_gene: TRBJ1-1; abundance: .; d_gene: .; v_gene: TRBV7-6; CDR3nt: TGTGCCAGCAGCTCCAGGACAGCGGGCACTGAAGCTTTCTTT; CDR3aa: CASSSRTAGTEAFF
j_gene: TRBJ2-7; abundance: .; d_gene: .; v_gene: TRBV27; CDR3nt: TGTGCCAGCGGGCAGCAAATTGACTACGAGCAGTACTTC; CDR3aa: CASGQQIDYEQYF
j_gene: TRBJ1-6; abundance: .; d_gene: .; v_gene: TRBV2; CDR3nt: TGTGCCAGCAGTGAAGAGAGTGCTCCGAGTTCACCCCTCCACTTT; CDR3aa: CASSEESAPSSPLHF
j_gene: TRBJ1-1; abundance: .; d_gene: .; v_gene: TRBV12-3/TRBV12-4; CDR3nt: TGTGCCAGCAGTTCCCAGCATGGGACTGAAGCTTTCTTT; CDR3aa: CASSSQHGTEAFF
j_gene: TRBJ1-2; abundance: .; d_gene: .; v_gene: TRBV5-6; CDR3nt: TGTGCCAGCAGCCAGGACGCCTCGTCCTATGGCTACACCTTC; CDR3aa: CASSQDASSYGYTF
j_gene: TRBJ2-1; abundance: .; d_gene: TRBD2; v_gene: TRBV5-5; CDR3nt: TGTGCCAGCAGCGTCCTAGCGGGGGCCAATGAGCAGTTCTTC; CDR3aa: CASSVLAGANEQFF
j_gene: TRBJ1-2; abundance: .; d_gene: .; v_gene: TRBV5-1; CDR3nt: TGCGCCAGCAGCTTGGAACCGGGGGACTATGGCTACACCTTC; CDR3aa: CASSLEPGDYGYTF
j_gene: TRBJ2-1; abundance: .; d_gene: TRBD2; v_gene: TRBV4-3; CDR3nt: TGCGCCAGCAGCCATGGCCAAACTAGCGGGAGAGTTACTGAGCAGTTCTTC; CDR3aa: CASSHGQTSGRVTEQFF
j_gene: TRBJ2-4; abundance: .; d_gene: .; v_gene: TRBV19; CDR3nt: TGTGCCAGTAGTCGCGCTAGCGATAACATTCAGTACTTC; CDR3aa: CASSRASDNIQYF
j_gene: TRBJ2-3; abundance: .; d_gene: TRBD2; v_gene: TRBV9; CDR3nt: TGTGCCAGCAGCTCGTCGCGGGAGTTTCCAGATACGCAGTATTTT; CDR3aa: CASSSSREFPDTQYF
j_gene: TRBJ2-7; abundance: .; d_gene: TRBD2; v_gene: TRBV13; CDR3nt: TGTGCCAGCAGCTTAAGGAGCCGGGGGGGAAGTTACGAGCAGTACTTC; CDR3aa: CASSLRSRGGSYEQYF
j_gene: TRBJ1-2; abundance: .; d_gene: TRBD1; v_gene: TRBV27; CDR3nt: TGTGCCAGCACCGCGACAGGGGGAAGTGGCTACACCTTC; CDR3aa: CASTATGGSGYTF
j_gene: TRBJ2-7; abundance: .; d_gene: TRBD2; v_gene: TRBV4-2; CDR3nt: TGTGCCAGCAGCCAAAGCGGGGGGCTCTACGAGCAGTACTTC; CDR3aa: CASSQSGGLYEQYF
j_gene: TRBJ1-2; abundance: .; d_gene: .; v_gene: TRBV7-9; CDR3nt: TGTGCCAGCAGCGATACAGGGAGGAGCTATGGCTACACCTTC; CDR3aa: CASSDTGRSYGYTF
j_gene: TRBJ1-1; abundance: once; d_gene: TRBD1; v_gene: TRBV11-2; CDR3nt: TGTGCCAGCAGTCGACCAGGACAGGGAACGAACACTGAAGCTTTCTTT; CDR3aa: CASSRPGQGTNTEAFF
j_gene: TRBJ2-1; abundance: .; d_gene: TRBD1; v_gene: TRBV2; CDR3nt: TGTGCCAGCAGTGAAAGGAACAGGGGCGGTGGGAATGAGCAGTTCTTC; CDR3aa: CASSERNRGGGNEQFF
j_gene: TRBJ2-5; abundance: .; d_gene: .; v_gene: TRBV7-7; CDR3nt: TGTGCCAGCAGCTTAGATGCTGCGGGTGGGACCCAGTACTTC; CDR3aa: CASSLDAAGGTQYF
j_gene: TRBJ2-4; abundance: .; d_gene: .; v_gene: TRBV19; CDR3nt: TGTGCCAGTAGTATCTCCAAAAACATTCAGTACTTC; CDR3aa: CASSISKNIQYF
j_gene: TRBJ1-2; abundance: few; d_gene: .; v_gene: TRBV5-4; CDR3nt: TGTGCCAGCAGCTTGCAGGGTTGGAACTATGGCTACACCTTC; CDR3aa: CASSLQGWNYGYTF
j_gene: TRBJ1-1; abundance: once; d_gene: .; v_gene: TRBV5-1; CDR3nt: TGCGCCAGCAGAAAGGTGGGCGGGACCACTGAAGCTTTCTTT; CDR3aa: CASRKVGGTTEAFF
j_gene: TRBJ1-5; abundance: .; d_gene: .; v_gene: TRBV4-1; CDR3nt: TGCGCCAGCAGCCGGATACAGGGAGGCAATCAGCCCCAGCATTTT; CDR3aa: CASSRIQGGNQPQHF
j_gene: TRBJ2-7; abundance: .; d_gene: .; v_gene: TRBV2; CDR3nt: TGTGCCAGCAAGGAGGGTTTGAGCGAGCAGTACTTC; CDR3aa: CASKEGLSEQYF
j_gene: TRBJ1-5; abundance: .; d_gene: .; v_gene: TRBV18; CDR3nt: TGTGCCAGCTCACCAGGGGGGTATGGCAATCAGCCCCAGCATTTT; CDR3aa: CASSPGGYGNQPQHF
j_gene: TRBJ1-5; abundance: few; d_gene: .; v_gene: TRBV19; CDR3nt: TGTGCCAGTAGTATCCGGACGGGTGGAGGTCAGCCCCAGCATTTT; CDR3aa: CASSIRTGGGQPQHF
j_gene: TRBJ2-1; abundance: .; d_gene: .; v_gene: TRBV12-3/TRBV12-4; CDR3nt: TGTGCCAGCAGCCTTGGGGACAATGAGCAGTTCTTC; CDR3aa: CASSLGDNEQFF
j_gene: TRBJ2-5; abundance: .; d_gene: TRBD1; v_gene: TRBV27; CDR3nt: TGTGCCAGCAAAACCCGGGACAGGGTTGGCCAAGAGACCCAGTACTTC; CDR3aa: CASKTRDRVGQETQYF
j_gene: TRBJ2-7; abundance: .; d_gene: .; v_gene: TRBV6-5; CDR3nt: TGTGCCAGCAGGCAGGGGGGGGCAGCTGTTTACGAGCAGTACTTC; CDR3aa: CASRQGGAAVYEQYF
j_gene: TRBJ1-3; abundance: once; d_gene: .; v_gene: TRBV30; CDR3nt: TGTGCCTGGGGGGATTTTTCCCTCCCCATATATTTT; CDR3aa: CAWGDFSLPIYF
j_gene: TRBJ1-1; abundance: few; d_gene: TRBD1; v_gene: TRBV19; CDR3nt: TGTGCCAGTAGTATAGGGGGGACAGGGGGTTTAGAAGCTTTCTTT; CDR3aa: CASSIGGTGGLEAFF
j_gene: TRBJ2-7; abundance: .; d_gene: .; v_gene: TRBV6-5; CDR3nt: TGTGCCAGCAGTTACCGCGCGGGGAGTTCCTACGAGCAGTACTTC; CDR3aa: CASSYRAGSSYEQYF
j_gene: TRBJ2-7; abundance: .; d_gene: TRBD1; v_gene: TRBV2; CDR3nt: TGTGCCAGCACGCCGGGACAGGGGTTAGAGCAGTACTTC; CDR3aa: CASTPGQGLEQYF
j_gene: TRBJ1-1; abundance: .; d_gene: TRBD1; v_gene: TRBV19; CDR3nt: TGTGCCAGTAGGGGACAGGGGACTGAAGCTTTCTTT; CDR3aa: CASRGQGTEAFF
j_gene: TRBJ1-2; abundance: .; d_gene: TRBD1; v_gene: TRBV5-6; CDR3nt: TGTGCCAGCAGACCGACAGGGTACCCTAACTATGGCTACACCTTC; CDR3aa: CASRPTGYPNYGYTF
j_gene: TRBJ2-1; abundance: once; d_gene: .; v_gene: TRBV15; CDR3nt: TGTGCCACCAGCAGAGATTTCGGCAGCTACAATGAGCAGTTCTTC; CDR3aa: CATSRDFGSYNEQFF
j_gene: TRBJ1-5; abundance: .; d_gene: .; v_gene: TRBV18; CDR3nt: TGTGCCAGCTCACCGGCTGGCGGAGGCAATCAGCCCCAGCATTTT; CDR3aa: CASSPAGGGNQPQHF
j_gene: TRBJ2-3; abundance: once; d_gene: .; v_gene: TRBV6-2/TRBV6-3; CDR3nt: TGTGCCAGCAGTCGACCTGGGGCGGATACGCAGTATTTT; CDR3aa: CASSRPGADTQYF
j_gene: TRBJ2-7; abundance: once; d_gene: .; v_gene: TRBV7-2; CDR3nt: TGTGCCAGCAGCTTCAGTGCCTACTACGAGCAGTACTTC; CDR3aa: CASSFSAYYEQYF
j_gene: TRBJ2-7; abundance: .; d_gene: TRBD2; v_gene: TRBV15; CDR3nt: TGTGCCACCAGCAGAGACCGAGTGGGGGGGGACGAGCAGTACTTC; CDR3aa: CATSRDRVGGDEQYF
j_gene: TRBJ1-2; abundance: few; d_gene: TRBD1; v_gene: TRBV14; CDR3nt: TGTGCCAGCGCTGGACAGGGGGCTTCTTACACCTTC; CDR3aa: CASAGQGASYTF
j_gene: TRBJ1-2; abundance: .; d_gene: .; v_gene: TRBV5-1; CDR3nt: TGCGCCAGCAGCCCAGACGTGAGGGCTAGGGACTATGGCTACACCTTC; CDR3aa: CASSPDVRARDYGYTF
j_gene: TRBJ2-1; abundance: .; d_gene: .; v_gene: TRBV10-3; CDR3nt: TGTGCCATCAGTGAGTCGAGGGGGGGCGCTTACAATGAGCAGTTCTTC; CDR3aa: CAISESRGGAYNEQFF
j_gene: TRBJ2-2; abundance: .; d_gene: .; v_gene: TRBV5-6; CDR3nt: TGTGCCAGCGGCGGAGGAGGGCCGTTTACCGGGGAGCTGTTTTTT; CDR3aa: CASGGGGPFTGELFF
j_gene: TRBJ1-2; abundance: .; d_gene: .; v_gene: TRBV19; CDR3nt: TGTGCCAGTAGTATAGATCGAGCCCTCTATGGCTACACCTTC; CDR3aa: CASSIDRALYGYTF
j_gene: TRBJ2-1; abundance: .; d_gene: .; v_gene: TRBV4-3; CDR3nt: TGCGCCAGCAGCCAAGATTTTACTACCGCGTATGAGCAGTTCTTC; CDR3aa: CASSQDFTTAYEQFF
j_gene: TRBJ2-1; abundance: .; d_gene: .; v_gene: TRBV19; CDR3nt: TGTGCCAGTAGTATAGCGGGCGCTTCGAATGAGCAGTTCTTC; CDR3aa: CASSIAGASNEQFF